This T cell receptor beta chain emerged from a study of shared clonotypes between healthy human individuals. CDR1 and CDR2 from the germline V gene are GTSNPN and SVGIG (reference sequence). The trim removed 2 bases at V and 4 bases at J, leaving 5 bases unmatched. This CDR3 has 14 amino acids. Findings of the study overall: The rarefaction results pointed to incomplete sorted-subset sequencing despite large depth.

Sequencing was performed with immunoSEQ multiplex PCR; in TCRdb, only in-frame clones are kept and a portion is missing. Among about 1 million clones listed, 60% to 80% were seen once. To note about this clone: Its target is unknown.

Sequenced sample: memory CD4+ T cells sorted from blood. Subset of the sample: CD45RA-negative fraction. The receptor's source is a man between 18 and 29 years old in good health. The V call is TRBV30, the J call TRBJ1-2, with TRBD1 matching over 9 bases. CDR3 loop: CAWSQTGGVYGYTF. The CDR3 region has the DNA TGTGCCTGGAGTCAGACAGGGGGTGTCTATGGCTACACCTTC.